The 9 T cell receptor beta chains in this list originate from one sample, sequenced in a study of blood T cell repertoires in COVID-19. Clones were read by immunoSEQ multiplex PCR, and TCRdb kept only the in-frame ones, dropping some. The profile shows 140,000 to 150,000 clones, over 70% of them singletons. The sequenced material came from peripheral blood. These receptors were obtained from a man in his sixties or seventies who had recovered from COVID-19.

V gene TRBV6-5 combines with J gene TRBJ2-5; 12 bases agree with TRBD2. The CDR3 covers 15 residues. The germline CDR1 and CDR2 sequences are MNHEY and SVGAGI. With V trimmed by 5 bases and J by 4 bases, 5 bases remained unmatched. For the CDR3, the DNA is TGTGCCAGCAGTCAGCTAGCGGGAGGGCCAGAGACCCAGTACTTC. Amino acids: CASSQLAGGPETQYF.

V is TRBV5-1 and J is TRBJ2-2; D is perhaps TRBD1 (6 bases). The ends were cut back, 4 bases at V and 1 base at J, with 11 bases in the middle. The CDR3 is made up of 15 amino acids. Germline V gene data show CDR1 as SGHRS and CDR2 as YFSETQ. CDR3 protein: CASSQTGQNTGELFF. The CDR3 nucleotides read TGCGCCAGCAGCCAAACGGGACAGAACACCGGGGAGCTGTTTTTT.

The chain employs TRBV11-2 and TRBJ2-7; no clear D gene. Germline V gene lookup returns CDR1 SGHAT and CDR2 FQNNGV. CDR3 length: 13 residues. V gave up 6 bases and J gave up 0 bases, with 9 bases separating them. CDR3 nucleotides: TGTGCCAGCAGTTCTTATTTCTCCTACGAGCAGTACTTC. Protein: CASSSYFSYEQYF. Drawing the rest from reference TRBV11-2 and TRBJ2-7, the complete variable domain is EAGVAQSPRYKIIEKRQSVAFWCNPISGHATLYWYQQILGQGPKLLIQFQNNGVVDDSQLPKDRFSAERLKGVDSTLKIQPAKLEDSAVYLCASSSYFSYEQYFGPGTRLTVT.

This chain connects TRBV6-2 or TRBV6-3 to TRBJ2-7; a weak D match, TRBD2 (5 bases). The CDR3 extends over 17 amino acids. CDR1 MNHEY and CDR2 SVGEGT come from the germline V gene. Trimming removed 3 bases from V and 9 bases from J, with 27 bases in between. The CDR3 nucleotides read TGTGCCAGCAGTTATGAGGTCGAGGCTAGCCACATTCGGGGGCAGTACTTC. Translation: CASSYEVEASHIRGQYF.

The J gene is TRBJ2-2, the V gene TRBV28; TRBD2 agrees at 8 bases. Trimming removed 2 bases from V and 4 bases from J; junction bases left unmatched: 3. The CDR3 is 15 residues long. Looked up from germline, CDR1 is MDHEN and CDR2 is SYDVKM. CDR3 sequence reads: CASSLAGGGTGELFF. The CDR3 region has the DNA TGTGCCAGCAGTTTAGCGGGAGGAGGCACCGGGGAGCTGTTTTTT.

This chain connects TRBV7-2 to TRBJ2-7; D is perhaps TRBD2 (6 bases). Germline CDR1 and CDR2: SGHTA and FQGNSA. V gave up 2 bases and J gave up 2 bases, with 13 bases separating them. This CDR3 has 15 amino acids. The CDR3 is CASSLSSGGPYEQYF. CDR3 DNA: TGTGCCAGCAGCTTATCGTCCGGGGGTCCCTACGAGCAGTACTTC.

This sequence joins TRBV5-6 and TRBJ2-7; D possibly corresponds to TRBD1 (6 bases). The ends were cut back, 1 base at V and 6 bases at J, with 11 bases in the middle. The germline V gene encodes CDR1 SGHDT and CDR2 YYEEEE. The CDR3 has 13 amino acids. The CDR3 is CASSLLSGVEQYF. The CDR3 coding sequence is TGTGCCAGCAGCTTGCTGTCAGGGGTCGAGCAGTACTTC. Combining the CDR3 with reference TRBV5-6 and TRBJ2-7 gives the whole variable domain DAGVTQSPTHLIKTRGQQVTLRCSPKSGHDTVSWYQQALGQGPQFIFQYYEEEERQRGNFPDRFSGHQFPNYSSELNVNALLLGDSALYLCASSLLSGVEQYFGPGTRLTVT.

The V and J genes are TRBV29-1 and TRBJ2-3, with a tentative D call TRBD1 (5 bases). The CDR3 is 12 residues long. V was pared by 6 bases and J by 3 bases, with 10 bases between. Germline V gene lookup returns CDR1 SQVTM and CDR2 ANQGSEA. CDR3 nucleotides: TGCAGCGTAGGGGTGCGGACAGATACGCAGTATTTT. This sequence encodes CSVGVRTDTQYF.

The table lists this clone with a few counts. This chain joins TRBV4-1 and TRBJ2-1; the match to TRBD2 covers 8 bases. CDR1 and CDR2 from the germline V gene are MGHRA and YSYEKL. The CDR3 is made up of 15 amino acids. With V trimmed by 4 bases and J by 7 bases, 9 bases remained unmatched. CDR3 bases: TGCGCCAGCAGCCCCCTACTAGCGGTCGGAAATGAGCAGTTCTTC. Its protein product is CASSPLLAVGNEQFF.